This passage covers 18 T cell receptor beta chains from one sample sequenced in a study of shared clonotypes between healthy human individuals. TCRdb keeps only in-frame clones here, not all; method: immunoSEQ multiplex PCR. The table lists millions of clones, 93% of them singletons. Input material: naive CD4+ T cells from PBMCs. Regarding subset: CD45RA+ positively selected. These receptors all come from a man between 18 and 29 years old in good health. Some clones in this sample may be carry-over from other donors' samples.

The chain recombines TRBV10-3 with TRBJ2-2; 8 bases line up with TRBD2. The length of the CDR3 is 16 residues. V shed 3 bases, J shed 3 bases, and the junction held 6 bases outside the gene matches. From germline, CDR1 is ENHRY and CDR2 SYGVKD. CDR3 DNA: TGTGCCATCAGTGATCCGGGGACTAGATACACCGGGGAGCTGTTTTTT. Residues: CAISDPGTRYTGELFF.

This chain joins TRBV9 and TRBJ1-2, with D unresolved. The germline V gene has CDR1 SGDLS and CDR2 YYNGEE. CDR3 length: 15 residues. Trimming took 1 base from V and 0 from J, leaving 10 bases between them. The CDR3 DNA sequence: TGTGCCAGCAGCGTATTGGCAGTCTCTAACTATGGCTACACCTTC. Amino acid sequence: CASSVLAVSNYGYTF.

The chain recombines TRBV15 with TRBJ2-7; 11 bases match TRBD2. Trimming took 1 base from V and 3 from J; bases not matched to a gene: 2. CDR1 is LNHNV, CDR2 YYDKDF, per germline (reference sequence). The CDR3 totals 15 residues. This CDR3 is CATSRVTSGSYEQYF. Written as DNA, the CDR3 is TGTGCCACCAGCAGAGTAACTAGCGGGAGCTACGAGCAGTACTTC.

V and J are TRBV2 and TRBJ2-7, with TRBD2 as a possible D gene (6 bases). V dropped 8 bases and J dropped 2 bases, with 16 bases sitting between them. Germline assignment: CDR1 SNHLY and CDR2 FYNNEI. This CDR3 contains 14 residues. CDR3 bases: TGTGCCAGCGTTTCCGGGACTGGAGCCTACGAGCAGTACTTC. Residues: CASVSGTGAYEQYF.

The chain recombines TRBV7-7 with TRBJ2-7; D might be TRBD2 (5 bases). The CDR3 runs to 14 residues. V was clipped by 2 bases and J by 7 bases, with 15 bases between them. CDR1 and CDR2 from the germline V gene are SSHAT and FNYEAQ (reference sequence). CDR3: CASSLSGVGGEQYF. CDR3 nucleotide sequence: TGTGCCAGCAGCTTATCTGGGGTTGGCGGGGAGCAGTACTTC.

J is TRBJ2-4 and V is TRBV5-4; D might be TRBD2 (6 bases). Trimming left V 4 bases short and J 0 bases short, with 11 bases between. The CDR3 covers 15 residues. Germline CDR1 is SGHNT and CDR2 is YYREEE (reference sequence). CDR3 DNA: TGTGCCAGCAGCCTCGGGAGTTTAGCCAAAAACATTCAGTACTTC. This codes for CASSLGSLAKNIQYF.

The chain links TRBV19 to TRBJ1-1, with D possibly TRBD1 on 5 matching bases. Deletions cut 7 bases from V and 3 bases from J, with 18 bases between. CDR3 length equals 15 residues. CDR1 LNHDA and CDR2 SQIVND come from the germline V gene (reference sequence). For the CDR3, the DNA is TGTGCCAGTAACCCTAGGCGGGGGATGGACACTGAAGCTTTCTTT. It codes for CASNPRRGMDTEAFF. The whole variable domain, remainder taken from reference TRBV19 and TRBJ1-1, is DGGITQSPKYLFRKEGQNVTLSCEQNLNHDAMYWYRQDPGQGLRLIYYSQIVNDFQKGDIAEGYSVSREKKESFPLTVTSAQKNPTAFYLCASNPRRGMDTEAFFGQGTRLTVV.

Remarks on this clone: This CDR3 is also generated by other DNA sequences in the sample. The chain is built from TRBV18 and TRBJ2-7, with TRBD2 matching 10 bases. V shed 2 bases and J 2 bases; nucleotides not matched to a gene: 3. The CDR3 length is 15 residues. Germline-derived CDR1 and CDR2 are KGHSH and LQKENI. CDR3 coding DNA: TGTGCCAGCTCACCAACTAGCGGGGATACCTACGAGCAGTACTTC. It translates to CASSPTSGDTYEQYF. Supplemented by reference TRBV18 and TRBJ2-7, the full variable domain reads NAGVMQNPRHLVRRRGQEARLRCSPMKGHSHVYWYRQLPEEGLKFMVYLQKENIIDESGMPKERFSAEFPKEGPSILRIQQVVRGDSAAYFCASSPTSGDTYEQYFGPGTRLTVT.

This rearrangement joins TRBV4-1 to TRBJ1-1, with D maybe TRBD1 (5 bases). The ends were cut back, 6 bases at V and 10 bases at J, with 21 bases in the middle. From germline, CDR1 is MGHRA and CDR2 YSYEKL. CDR3 length equals 14 residues. DNA of the CDR3: TGCGCCAGCAGGCCTTGGGGGAGCCTTAGGGGAGCTTTCTTT. This encodes CASRPWGSLRGAFF.

With respect to this clone: Other DNA sequences in the sample encode the same CDR3. The V gene is TRBV5-1, the J gene TRBJ2-2; D is unclear. Between the trimmed V and J ends, which lost 2 bases and 2 bases, there was a span of 4 bases. Germline V CDR1 and CDR2: SGHRS, YFSETQ. CDR3 length: 13 residues. The CDR3 protein is CASSLDNTGELFF. CDR3 DNA: TGCGCCAGCAGCTTAGACAACACCGGGGAGCTGTTTTTT.

This rearrangement joins TRBV6-6 to TRBJ2-1; TRBD1 might be the D (6 bases). Per germline, CDR1 MNHNY and CDR2 SVGAGI (reference sequence). The CDR3 has 14 residues. Trimming removed 1 base at V and 2 bases at J, with 6 bases between. In DNA form, the CDR3 reads TGTGCCAGCAGTTACTGGGACACCTACAATGAGCAGTTCTTC. Protein product: CASSYWDTYNEQFF.

The gene calls are TRBV7-9 and TRBJ2-7, with a possible D match to TRBD1 (6 bases). Trimming cost V 3 bases and J 0 bases, with 12 bases left between them. This CDR3 has 15 residues. Germline assignment: CDR1 SEHNR and CDR2 FQNEAQ (reference sequence). CDR3 sequence: CASSFRDTSSYEQYF. DNA for the CDR3: TGTGCCAGCAGCTTCCGGGACACAAGCTCCTACGAGCAGTACTTC.

The rearrangement uses TRBV9 and TRBJ2-3, with D perhaps matching TRBD1 (5 bases). Trimming pared 4 bases from V and 2 bases from J, leaving 11 bases between. CDR1 and CDR2 (germline): SGDLS, YYNGEE. The CDR3 has 14 residues. The CDR3 region is CASSPGLVTDTQYF. For the CDR3, the DNA is TGTGCCAGCAGCCCAGGGCTAGTCACAGATACGCAGTATTTT.

Comments on this clone: Other DNA sequences from this sample encode an identical CDR3 as well. The chain couples TRBV28 to TRBJ1-1; D is uncertain. Germline CDR1 and CDR2: MDHEN and SYDVKM. This CDR3 is 13 amino acids long. Trimming removed 3 bases from V and 5 bases from J, with 10 bases in between. CDR3 sequence (DNA): TGTGCCAGCAGTTTGTCCGGTTATACTGAAGCTTTCTTT. This codes for CASSLSGYTEAFF.

This clone was seen just once. V usage is TRBV5-1 and J usage is TRBJ2-7; the D is unclear. V was clipped by 2 bases and J by 1 base, with 13 bases between them. CDR3 length: 15 amino acids. Germline CDR1 SGHRS, CDR2 YFSETQ. The CDR3 coding sequence is TGCGCCAGCAGCTTCGGGCTGAGCTTATCCTACGAGCAGTACTTC. As protein: CASSFGLSLSYEQYF.

The chain is built from TRBV19 and TRBJ1-1; no clear D gene. Trimming shortened V by 7 bases and J by 4 bases, and 13 bases separated the two germline ends. Germline CDR1 reads LNHDA; CDR2 reads SQIVND (reference sequence). CDR3 length equals 13 residues. CDR3 DNA: TGTGCCAGTATTCATGCGGAGGGCACTGAAGCTTTCTTT. Protein product: CASIHAEGTEAFF.

The V call is TRBV9, the J call TRBJ1-1, with D possibly being TRBD1 (6 bases). The CDR3 length is 14 residues. The ends were cut back, 3 bases at V and 1 base at J, with 10 bases in the middle. The germline CDR1 and CDR2 sequences are SGDLS and YYNGEE. The CDR3 here is CASSAQTGNTEAFF. The CDR3 nucleotides read TGTGCCAGCAGCGCCCAGACAGGGAACACTGAAGCTTTCTTT.

The rearrangement joins TRBV6-6 to TRBJ1-3; tentative D call: TRBD1 (6 bases). There are 15 residues in the CDR3. CDR1 is MNHNY, CDR2 SVGAGI, per germline (reference sequence). V lost 7 bases, J lost 0 bases, and 13 bases lay in between. CDR3 protein: CASITAGASGNTIYF. The CDR3 DNA follows: TGTGCCAGCATTACGGCAGGGGCCTCTGGAAACACCATATATTTT.